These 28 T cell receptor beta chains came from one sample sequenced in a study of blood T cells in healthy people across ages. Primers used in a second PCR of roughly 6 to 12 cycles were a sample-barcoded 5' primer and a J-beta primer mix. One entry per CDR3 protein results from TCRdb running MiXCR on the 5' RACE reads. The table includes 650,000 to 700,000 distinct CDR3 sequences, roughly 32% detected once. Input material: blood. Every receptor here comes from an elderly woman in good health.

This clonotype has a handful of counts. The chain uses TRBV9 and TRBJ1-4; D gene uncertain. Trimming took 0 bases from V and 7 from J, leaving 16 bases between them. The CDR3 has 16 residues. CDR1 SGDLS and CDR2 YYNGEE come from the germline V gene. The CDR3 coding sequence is TGTGCCAGCAGCGTAGGCCCCACAGCCTGGTCTGAAAAACTGTTTTTT. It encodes CASSVGPTAWSEKLFF. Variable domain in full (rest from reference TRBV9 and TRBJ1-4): DSGVTQTPKHLITATGQRVTLRCSPRSGDLSVYWYQQSLDQGLQFLIQYYNGEERAKGNILERFSAQQFPDLHSELNLSSLELGDSALYFCASSVGPTAWSEKLFFGSGTQLSVL.

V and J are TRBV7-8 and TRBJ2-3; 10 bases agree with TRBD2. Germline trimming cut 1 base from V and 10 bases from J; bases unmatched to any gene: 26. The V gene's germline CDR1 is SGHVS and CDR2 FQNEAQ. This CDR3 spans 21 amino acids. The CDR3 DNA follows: TGTGCCAGCAGCTTAGAGGAGGCGAGGCTAGCGGGGGCCCAGGGCAGTGTGTCGCAGTATTTT. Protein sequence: CASSLEEARLAGAQGSVSQYF.

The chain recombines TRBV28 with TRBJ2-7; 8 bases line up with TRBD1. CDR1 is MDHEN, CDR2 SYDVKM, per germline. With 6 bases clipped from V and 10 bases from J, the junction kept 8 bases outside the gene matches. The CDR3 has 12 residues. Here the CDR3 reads CASSNQGAEQYF. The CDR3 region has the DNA TGTGCCAGCAGCAATCAGGGGGCGGAACAGTACTTC.

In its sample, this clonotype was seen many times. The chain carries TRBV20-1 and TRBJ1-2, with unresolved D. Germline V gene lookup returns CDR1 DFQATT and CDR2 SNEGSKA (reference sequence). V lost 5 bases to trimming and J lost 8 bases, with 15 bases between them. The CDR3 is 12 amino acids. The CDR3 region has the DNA TGCAGTGCTCACATCGGCACCTCGGGCTACACCTTC. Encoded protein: CSAHIGTSGYTF.

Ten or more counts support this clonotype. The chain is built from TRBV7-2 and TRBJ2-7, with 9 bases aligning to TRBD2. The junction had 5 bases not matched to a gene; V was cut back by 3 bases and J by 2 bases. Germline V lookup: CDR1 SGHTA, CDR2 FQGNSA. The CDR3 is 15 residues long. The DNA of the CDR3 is TGTGCCAGCAGCTTTCAGCGGGGGGCCACCTACGAGCAGTACTTC. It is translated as CASSFQRGATYEQYF.

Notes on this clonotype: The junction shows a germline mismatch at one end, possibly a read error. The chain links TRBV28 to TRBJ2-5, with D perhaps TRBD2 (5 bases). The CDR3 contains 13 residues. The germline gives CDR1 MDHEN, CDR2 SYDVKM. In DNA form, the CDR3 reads TGCGCCAGCGCCCCCGGGGACCAAGAGACCCAGTACTTC. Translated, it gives CASAPGDQETQYF. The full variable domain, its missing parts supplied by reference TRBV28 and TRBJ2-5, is DVKVTQSSRYLVKRTGEKVFLECVQDMDHENMFWYRQDPGLGLRLIYFSYDVKMKEKGDIPEGYSVSREKKERFSLILESASTNQTSMYLCASAPGDQETQYFGPGTRLLVL.

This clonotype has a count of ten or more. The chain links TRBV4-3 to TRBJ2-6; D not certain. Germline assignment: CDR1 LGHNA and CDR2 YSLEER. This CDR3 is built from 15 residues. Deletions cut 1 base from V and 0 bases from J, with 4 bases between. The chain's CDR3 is CASSQGTSGANVLTF. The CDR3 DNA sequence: TGCGCCAGCAGCCAAGGGACCTCTGGGGCCAACGTCCTGACTTTC.

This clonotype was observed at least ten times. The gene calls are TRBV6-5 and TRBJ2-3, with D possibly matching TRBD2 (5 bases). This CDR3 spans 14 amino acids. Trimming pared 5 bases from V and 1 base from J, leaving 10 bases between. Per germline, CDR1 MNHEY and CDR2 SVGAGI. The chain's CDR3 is CASSPGIGTDTQYF. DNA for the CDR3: TGTGCCAGCAGTCCGGGGATCGGCACAGATACGCAGTATTTT.

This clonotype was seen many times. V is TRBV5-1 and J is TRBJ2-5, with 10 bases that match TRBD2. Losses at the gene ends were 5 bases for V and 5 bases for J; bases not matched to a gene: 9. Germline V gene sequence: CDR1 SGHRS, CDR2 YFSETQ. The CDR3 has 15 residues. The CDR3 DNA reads TGCGCCAGCAGTTTAGCGGGGGGCATCGGGGAGACCCAGTACTTC. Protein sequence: CASSLAGGIGETQYF.

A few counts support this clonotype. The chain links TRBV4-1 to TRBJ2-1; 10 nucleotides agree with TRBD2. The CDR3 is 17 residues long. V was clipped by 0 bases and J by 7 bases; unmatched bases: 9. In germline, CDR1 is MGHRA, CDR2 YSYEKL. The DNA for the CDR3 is TGCGCCAGCAGCCAAGATTGGGCTAGCGGGAGTAAGAATGAGCAGTTCTTC. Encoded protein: CASSQDWASGSKNEQFF.

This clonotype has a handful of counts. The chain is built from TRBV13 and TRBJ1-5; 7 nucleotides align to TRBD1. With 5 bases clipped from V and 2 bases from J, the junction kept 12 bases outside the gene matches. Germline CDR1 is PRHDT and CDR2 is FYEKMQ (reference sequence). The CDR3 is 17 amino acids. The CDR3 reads CASSISGTVWGNQPQHF. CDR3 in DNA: TGTGCCAGCAGCATAAGCGGGACAGTATGGGGCAATCAGCCCCAGCATTTT.

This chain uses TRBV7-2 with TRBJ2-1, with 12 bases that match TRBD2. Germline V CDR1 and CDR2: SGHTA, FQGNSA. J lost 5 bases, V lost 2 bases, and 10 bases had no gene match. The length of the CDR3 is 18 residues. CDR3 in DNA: TGTGCCAGCAGCTTAAGGCTAGCGGGAGGGCCGGTCCACAATGAGCAGTTCTTC. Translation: CASSLRLAGGPVHNEQFF.

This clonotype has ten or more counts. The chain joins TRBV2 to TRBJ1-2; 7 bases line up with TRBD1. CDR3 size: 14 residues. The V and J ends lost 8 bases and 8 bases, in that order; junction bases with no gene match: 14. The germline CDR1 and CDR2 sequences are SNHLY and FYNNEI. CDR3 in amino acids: CASGERGLAKGYTF. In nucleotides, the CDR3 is TGTGCCAGCGGGGAGAGGGGGCTGGCGAAGGGCTACACCTTC.

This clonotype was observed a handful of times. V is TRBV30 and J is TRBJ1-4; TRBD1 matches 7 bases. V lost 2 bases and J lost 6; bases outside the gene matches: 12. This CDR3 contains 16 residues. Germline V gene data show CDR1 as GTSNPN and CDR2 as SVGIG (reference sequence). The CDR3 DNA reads TGTGCCTGGAGTTCGGACAGGCCCCTTTCTGATGAAAAACTGTTTTTT. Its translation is CAWSSDRPLSDEKLFF.

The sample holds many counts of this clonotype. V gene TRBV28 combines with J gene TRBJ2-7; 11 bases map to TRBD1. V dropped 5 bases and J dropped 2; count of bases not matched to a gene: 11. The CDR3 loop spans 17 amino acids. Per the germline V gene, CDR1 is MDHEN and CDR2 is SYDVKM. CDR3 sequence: CASSPYGQGAGTYEQYF. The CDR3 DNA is TGTGCCAGCAGTCCGTACGGACAGGGGGCGGGGACCTACGAGCAGTACTTC.

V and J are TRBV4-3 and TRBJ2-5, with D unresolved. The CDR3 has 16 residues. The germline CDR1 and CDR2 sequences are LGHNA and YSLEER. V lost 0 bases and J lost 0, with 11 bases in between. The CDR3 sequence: CASSQDFRTNQETQYF. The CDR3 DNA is TGCGCCAGCAGCCAAGATTTCCGAACTAACCAAGAGACCCAGTACTTC.

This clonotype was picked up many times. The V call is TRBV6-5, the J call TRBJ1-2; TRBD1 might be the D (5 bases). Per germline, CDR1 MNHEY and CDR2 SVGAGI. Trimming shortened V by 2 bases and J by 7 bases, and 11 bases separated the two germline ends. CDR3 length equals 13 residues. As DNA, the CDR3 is TGTGCCAGCAGTTACCGGGGGGAGCTTGGCTACACCTTC. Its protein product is CASSYRGELGYTF.

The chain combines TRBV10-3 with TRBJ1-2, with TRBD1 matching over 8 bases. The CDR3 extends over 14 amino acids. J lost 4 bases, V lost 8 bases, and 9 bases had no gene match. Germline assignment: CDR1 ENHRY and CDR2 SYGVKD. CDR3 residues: CAIGQGRSGYGYTF. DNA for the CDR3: TGTGCCATCGGACAGGGCCGCTCGGGCTATGGCTACACCTTC.

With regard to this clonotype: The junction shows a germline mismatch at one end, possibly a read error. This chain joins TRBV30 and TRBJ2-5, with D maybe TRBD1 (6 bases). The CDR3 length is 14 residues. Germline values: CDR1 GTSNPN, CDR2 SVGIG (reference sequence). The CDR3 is CAWSVNPGDETQDF. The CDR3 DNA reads TGTGCCTGGAGTGTAAATCCAGGGGATGAGACCCAGGACTTC.

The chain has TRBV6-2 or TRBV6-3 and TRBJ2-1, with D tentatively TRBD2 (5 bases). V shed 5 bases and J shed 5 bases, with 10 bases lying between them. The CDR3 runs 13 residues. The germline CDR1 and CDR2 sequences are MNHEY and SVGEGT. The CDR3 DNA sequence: TGTGCCAGCAGTCTAATGAGGGACAATGAGCAGTTCTTC. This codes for CASSLMRDNEQFF.

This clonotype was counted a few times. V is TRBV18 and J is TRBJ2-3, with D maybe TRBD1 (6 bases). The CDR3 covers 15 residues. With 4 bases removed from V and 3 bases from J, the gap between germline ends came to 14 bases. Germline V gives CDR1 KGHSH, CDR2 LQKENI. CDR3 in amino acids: CASSLPDRRTDTQYF. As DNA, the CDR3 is TGTGCCAGCTCACTCCCCGACAGGAGGACAGATACGCAGTATTTT. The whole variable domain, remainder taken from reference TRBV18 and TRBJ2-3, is NAGVMQNPRHLVRRRGQEARLRCSPMKGHSHVYWYRQLPEEGLKFMVYLQKENIIDESGMPKERFSAEFPKEGPSILRIQQVVRGDSAAYFCASSLPDRRTDTQYFGPGTRLTVL.

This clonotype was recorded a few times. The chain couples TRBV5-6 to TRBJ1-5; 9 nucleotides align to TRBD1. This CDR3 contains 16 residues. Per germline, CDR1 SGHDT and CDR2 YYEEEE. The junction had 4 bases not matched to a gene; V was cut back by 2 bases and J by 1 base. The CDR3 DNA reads TGTGCCAGCAGCTTTCGTACAGGGGGCAGCAATCAGCCCCAGCATTTT. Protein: CASSFRTGGSNQPQHF.

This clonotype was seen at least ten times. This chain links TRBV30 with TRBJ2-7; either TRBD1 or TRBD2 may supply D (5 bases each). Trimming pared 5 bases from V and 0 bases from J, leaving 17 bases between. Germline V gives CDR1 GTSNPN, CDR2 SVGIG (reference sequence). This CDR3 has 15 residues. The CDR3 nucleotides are TGTGCCTGGGGTAAGGGACCCGGCGGCTCCTACGAGCAGTACTTC. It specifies CAWGKGPGGSYEQYF.

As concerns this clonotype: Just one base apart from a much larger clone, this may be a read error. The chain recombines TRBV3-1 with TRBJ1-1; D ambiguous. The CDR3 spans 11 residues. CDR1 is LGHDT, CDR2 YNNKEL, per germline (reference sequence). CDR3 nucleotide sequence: TGTGTCAGCAGCCTCGGGAATGCAGCTTTCTTT. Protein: CVSSLGNAAFF.

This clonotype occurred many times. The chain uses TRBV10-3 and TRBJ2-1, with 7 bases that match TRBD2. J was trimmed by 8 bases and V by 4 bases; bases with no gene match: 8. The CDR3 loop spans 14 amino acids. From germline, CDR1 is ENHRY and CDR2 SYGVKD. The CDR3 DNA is TGTGCCATCAGTGGAGGGAGGGGTGCGGATGAGCAGTTCTTC. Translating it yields CAISGGRGADEQFF.

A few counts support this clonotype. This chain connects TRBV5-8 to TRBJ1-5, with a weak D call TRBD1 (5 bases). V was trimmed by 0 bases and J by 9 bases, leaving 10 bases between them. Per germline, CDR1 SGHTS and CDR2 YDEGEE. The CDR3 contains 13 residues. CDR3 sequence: CASSLDGGRPQHF. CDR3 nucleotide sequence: TGTGCCAGCAGCTTGGATGGGGGTAGGCCCCAGCATTTT. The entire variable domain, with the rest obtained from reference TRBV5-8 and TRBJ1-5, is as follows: EAGVTQSPTHLIKTRGQQATLRCSPISGHTSVYWYQQALGLGLQFLLWYDEGEERNRGNFPPRFSGRQFPNYSSELNVNALELEDSALYLCASSLDGGRPQHFGDGTRLSIL.

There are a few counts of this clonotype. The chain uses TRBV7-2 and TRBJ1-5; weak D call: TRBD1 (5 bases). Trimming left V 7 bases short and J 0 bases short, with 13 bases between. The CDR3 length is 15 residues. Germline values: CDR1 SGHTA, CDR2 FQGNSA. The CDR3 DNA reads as TGTGCCAGCACCAAGACAGTATATAGCAATCAGCCCCAGCATTTT. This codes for CASTKTVYSNQPQHF.

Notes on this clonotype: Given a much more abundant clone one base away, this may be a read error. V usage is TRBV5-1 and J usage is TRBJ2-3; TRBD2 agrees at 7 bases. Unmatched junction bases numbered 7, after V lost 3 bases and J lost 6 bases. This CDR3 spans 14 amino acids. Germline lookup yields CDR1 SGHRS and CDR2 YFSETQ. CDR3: CASSWEGRGDTQYF. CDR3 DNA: TGCGCCAGCAGCTGGGAGGGTCGAGGGGATACGCAGTATTTT.